Sequencing of this TCR beta chain was carried out in a study of blood T cell repertoires in COVID-19. Study information: The United States, Italy and Spain provided the acute and convalescent COVID-19 samples. T cells, B-cell-depleted T cells, or PBMCs provided the cDNA or gDNA that served as material.

The CDR3 has 15 residues. In germline, CDR1 is SEHNR, CDR2 FQNEAQ (reference sequence). The V end was cut by 5 bases, the J end by 3 bases, with 17 bases between. Per the authors' pipeline: It was from reference gene primer amplification that nucleated cell counts were estimated. Some clones are missing from TCRdb's copy, which holds only in-frame ones; the method was immunoSEQ multiplex PCR. V and J calls and clone size are as listed in that table; D and trimming were resolved from the DNA. The table records about 7,000 clones, around 90% of them present only once. This rearrangement joins TRBV7-9 to TRBJ2-7, with TRBD2 as a possible D gene (6 bases). Sequencing was performed on peripheral blood. The TCR originated in a human donor in a cohort sampled during active COVID-19. The CDR3 loop reads CASSLLPGVGYEQYF. The CDR3 DNA is TGTGCCAGCAGCCTCTTACCGGGAGTGGGCTACGAGCAGTACTTC.